The source of this T cell receptor beta chain is a study of human T cells and chemical hapten exposure. Study-wide background: Patches with 0.01% DPC went on the upper back, and the tests were read at 6 days.

This CDR3 is 13 amino acids long. Germline lookup yields CDR1 DFQATT and CDR2 SNEGSKA (reference sequence). V lost 3 bases, J lost 3 bases, and 11 bases lay in between. Documented time point: patch test 3, about 24 weeks after DPC sensitization. Treatment denoted: therapeutic diphenylcyclopropenone sensitization with weekly scalp DPC. Blood collection took place prior to placing each patch test. Donors, patients with alopecia ranging from 18 to 70 years old and judged suitable for DPC, provided samples. The library tagged individual cDNA molecules with unique molecular identifiers. MiXCR, run by TCRdb on the RACE reads, gives a single entry per CDR3 protein. The data hold 150,000 to 200,000 distinct CDR3 sequences, with approximately 30% observed a single time.

This sequence originates from a woman under 30 with alopecia areata. Some clones in this sample may be carry-over from other donors' samples. The J gene is TRBJ2-5, the V gene TRBV20-1; D is ambiguous. The material was whole blood, obtained in connection with sensitization to the hapten diphenylcyclopropenone (DPC). The CDR3 nucleotides read TGCAGTGCTAGTGGCAGGACCAAAGAGACCCAGTACTTC. This translates into CSASGRTKETQYF.